Included here is one TCR beta chain sequence, with context. Its matching antigen is unknown. The data were obtained in a study of cytomegalovirus exposure and HLA in healthy donors. Study at large: Earlier, some 180 million T cells were analyzed, and some 120 million unique TCR beta sequences were found among them. Findings and caveats of the study: Being productive about 87% or about 30% of the time was typical of most TCR beta V segments in an earlier analysis.

The PCR used 60 Vbeta and 13 Jbeta primers. Repertoires were generated with immunoSEQ multiplex PCR, while TCRdb's copy carries only in-frame clones and drops some. The sample lists 150,000 to 200,000 clones, around 75% occurring once. Trimming took 8 bases from V and 4 from J; bases not matched to a gene: 12. The CDR3 has 15 residues. The germline V gene has CDR1 LNHDA and CDR2 SQIVND (reference sequence). Sequencing was done on a sample of PBMCs. The TCR comes from a male donor in good health and CMV-seronegative. This sequence joins TRBV19 and TRBJ1-1; TRBD1 aligns across 8 bases. The CDR3 DNA reads TGTGCCAGTCGAGCCCTCCAGGGGGCTTTCACTGAAGCTTTCTTT. It specifies CASRALQGAFTEAFF.